This TCR beta chain was observed in a study of T cell repertoires in cytomegalovirus infection. Study background: It was the public TCR beta signatures that indicated both CMV infection and matching HLA type.

This clonotype was seen only a few times. Its antigen is not known. TCRdb itself ran the reads through MiXCR, one entry per CDR3 protein. The sample records 150,000 to 180,000 distinct CDR3 sequences, about a quarter being singletons. Overall study results and limits: Summed frequency of public TCR beta families distinguished CMV carriers with the relevant HLA. Ex vivo, HLA-C-restricted CMV-specific TCR beta clonotypes prevailed over the rest of the response.

V lost 7 bases to trimming and J lost 2 bases, with 12 bases between them. Germline CDR1 SGHTA, CDR2 FQGTGA. This CDR3 has 13 residues. The V and J genes are TRBV7-3 and TRBJ2-7; D unclear. The sequence was collected from a human donor in good health (CMV status not recorded). Some clones in this sample may be carry-over from other donors' samples. Sequencing used PBMCs. The CDR3 region is CASNPHVPYEQYF. In DNA form, the CDR3 reads TGTGCCAGCAACCCTCACGTACCCTACGAGCAGTACTTC.